A selection of T cell receptor beta chains follows, all from one sample in a study of blood T cell repertoires in COVID-19. Using immunoSEQ multiplex PCR, the repertoire was profiled, and TCRdb retains in-frame clones only, with some absent. The repertoire has approximately 180,000 clones, around 90% of them found once; the top ten carry roughly a fifth. The specimen sequenced was peripheral blood. The receptors stem from a man aged 60-69 years with active or convalescent COVID-19. Each CDR3 is given without its conserved first and last residue. A D gene is named only where the DNA matches it firmly. Clone size is shown for a subset of rows, as once, few, many or a class of expanded clone.

CDR3: ASSLGQRSTEAF
V: TRBV6-5
size: .
J: TRBJ1-1
D: TRBD1

CDR3: ASSEERGAYNEQF
V: TRBV6-1
size: few
J: TRBJ2-1
D: TRBD2

CDR3: ASSPGTVNTGELF
V: TRBV5-1
size: .
J: TRBJ2-2
D: TRBD1

CDR3: ASRQGGEKLF
V: TRBV3-1/TRBV3-2
size: once
J: TRBJ1-4
D: TRBD1

CDR3: ASSHRRVLRHTGELF
V: TRBV5-6
size: .
J: TRBJ2-2
D: .

CDR3: ASSLRDRDGYT
V: TRBV7-3
size: .
J: TRBJ1-2
D: TRBD1

CDR3: ASSTGVAQF
V: TRBV11-1
size: .
J: TRBJ2-1
D: .

CDR3: ASCPGFSNTEAF
V: TRBV4-1
size: .
J: TRBJ1-1
D: .

CDR3: ASSSLLVGETQY
V: TRBV5-4
size: .
J: TRBJ2-5
D: .

CDR3: ASSFQQGGNQPQH
V: TRBV4-1
size: .
J: TRBJ1-5
D: .

CDR3: ASSLAGGKSGNTIY
V: TRBV18
size: .
J: TRBJ1-3
D: .

CDR3: ASSEFWRGYGYT
V: TRBV2
size: many
J: TRBJ1-2
D: .

CDR3: ASSVGPGGPTGGNSPLH
V: TRBV9
size: .
J: TRBJ1-6
D: TRBD1

CDR3: ASSTRSYANTGELF
V: TRBV19
size: .
J: TRBJ2-2
D: .

CDR3: ASSYGQGGEKLF
V: TRBV6-6
size: .
J: TRBJ1-4
D: TRBD1

CDR3: SPRSYNEQF
V: TRBV29-1
size: .
J: TRBJ2-1
D: .

CDR3: ASSFQMNTEAF
V: TRBV11-2
size: .
J: TRBJ1-1
D: .

CDR3: ASSSRTGGYNEQF
V: TRBV18
size: few
J: TRBJ2-1
D: TRBD1

CDR3: ASSQYTNQGGNQPQH
V: TRBV4-1
size: once
J: TRBJ1-5
D: .

CDR3: ASSATATGGGYT
V: TRBV2
size: .
J: TRBJ1-2
D: .

CDR3: ASSYSWGRGQPQH
V: TRBV6-5
size: .
J: TRBJ1-5
D: .

CDR3: ASSRDRNTEAF
V: TRBV18
size: many
J: TRBJ1-1
D: TRBD1

CDR3: ASSGTGQDTGELF
V: TRBV6-6
size: .
J: TRBJ2-2
D: TRBD1

CDR3: ASSLRGNQPQH
V: TRBV7-2
size: .
J: TRBJ1-5
D: TRBD1

CDR3: SVGSAVEGGELF
V: TRBV29-1
size: .
J: TRBJ2-2
D: .

CDR3: ASTSGLATGELF
V: TRBV27
size: .
J: TRBJ2-2
D: TRBD2

CDR3: ASSLETAYGYT
V: TRBV5-1
size: .
J: TRBJ1-2
D: .

CDR3: ASSFKPTGDGGNTIY
V: TRBV5-1
size: .
J: TRBJ1-3
D: TRBD1

CDR3: ASSVSRTGGVGQPQH
V: TRBV19
size: .
J: TRBJ1-5
D: TRBD1

CDR3: AISGTQNNEQF
V: TRBV10-3
size: .
J: TRBJ2-1
D: .

CDR3: ASSTIRQGLQPQH
V: TRBV19
size: .
J: TRBJ1-5
D: TRBD1

CDR3: ASSWTGTGGSRGYT
V: TRBV7-2
size: .
J: TRBJ1-2
D: TRBD1

CDR3: ASSQVAGSETQY
V: TRBV3-1/TRBV3-2
size: .
J: TRBJ2-5
D: .

CDR3: ASSDRTETV
V: TRBV25-1
size: .
J: TRBJ1-2
D: .

CDR3: ASSLESGGIPKNIQY
V: TRBV11-3
size: once
J: TRBJ2-4
D: TRBD2

CDR3: ASRGSLHEQY
V: TRBV7-9
size: .
J: TRBJ2-7
D: .

CDR3: ATSRGSGRSYNEQF
V: TRBV15
size: few
J: TRBJ2-1
D: .

CDR3: ASSPTGVTDTQY
V: TRBV18
size: .
J: TRBJ2-3
D: .

CDR3: ASSPPRTSASEQY
V: TRBV4-1
size: .
J: TRBJ2-7
D: TRBD2

CDR3: ASRRGQENSYEQY
V: TRBV6-6
size: .
J: TRBJ2-7
D: TRBD1

CDR3: ASSGTDYVGGYT
V: TRBV9
size: .
J: TRBJ1-2
D: .

CDR3: AIREGQGLGSPLH
V: TRBV10-3
size: .
J: TRBJ1-6
D: TRBD1

CDR3: ASKGQVNTEAF
V: TRBV19
size: .
J: TRBJ1-1
D: TRBD1

CDR3: ASSISGGIDTQY
V: TRBV19
size: .
J: TRBJ2-3
D: TRBD2

CDR3: ASSLVTGTGPETQY
V: TRBV11-2
size: large
J: TRBJ2-5
D: TRBD1

CDR3: ASSIWGSSNQPQH
V: TRBV19
size: .
J: TRBJ1-5
D: .

CDR3: ASSPNRGRGTYTEAF
V: TRBV4-1
size: few
J: TRBJ1-1
D: TRBD1

CDR3: ASSARGLAVPDTQY
V: TRBV9
size: .
J: TRBJ2-3
D: TRBD2

CDR3: ATNTGSTHRPQH
V: TRBV19
size: .
J: TRBJ1-5
D: .

CDR3: ASSLGQGYGNYGYT
V: TRBV7-9
size: .
J: TRBJ1-2
D: .

CDR3: SVSRGRAGYT
V: TRBV29-1
size: .
J: TRBJ1-2
D: TRBD1

CDR3: ATSDITGSNPH
V: TRBV24-1
size: few
J: TRBJ1-5
D: .

CDR3: ASSRGVDRQETQY
V: TRBV5-1
size: .
J: TRBJ2-5
D: TRBD1

CDR3: ASSIGGGNTQY
V: TRBV19
size: .
J: TRBJ2-3
D: TRBD2

CDR3: ASSPRGGTYQPQH
V: TRBV3-1/TRBV3-2
size: few
J: TRBJ1-5
D: .

CDR3: ASSEGGSSGNTIY
V: TRBV6-1
size: .
J: TRBJ1-3
D: .

CDR3: ASSPDGHGTDTQY
V: TRBV7-3
size: few
J: TRBJ2-3
D: .

CDR3: SVGTGPEQF
V: TRBV29-1
size: .
J: TRBJ2-1
D: TRBD1